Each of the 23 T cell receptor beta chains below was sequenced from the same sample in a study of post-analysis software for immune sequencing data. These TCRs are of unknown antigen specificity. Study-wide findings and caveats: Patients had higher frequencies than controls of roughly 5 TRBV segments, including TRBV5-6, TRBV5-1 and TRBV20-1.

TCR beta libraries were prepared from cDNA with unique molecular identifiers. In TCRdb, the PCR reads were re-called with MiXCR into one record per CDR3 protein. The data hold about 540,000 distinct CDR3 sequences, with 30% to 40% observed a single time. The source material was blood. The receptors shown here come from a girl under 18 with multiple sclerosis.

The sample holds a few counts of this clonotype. This CDR3 reads CASSMRGAWNEQFF. CDR3 in DNA: TGCGCCAGCAGTATGCGGGGGGCGTGGAATGAGCAGTTCTTC. J is TRBJ2-1 and V is TRBV5-1; TRBD2 matches 8 bases. The CDR3 extends over 14 amino acids. Per germline, CDR1 SGHRS and CDR2 YFSETQ. Trimming removed 5 bases from V and 7 bases from J; junction bases left unmatched: 8. Together with reference TRBV5-1 and TRBJ2-1, the CDR3 gives the full variable domain: KAGVTQTPRYLIKTRGQQVTLSCSPISGHRSVSWYQQTPGQGLQFLFEYFSETQRNKGNFPGRFSGRQFSNSRSEMNVSTLELGDSALYLCASSMRGAWNEQFFGPGTRLTVL.

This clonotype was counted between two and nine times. CDR3 sequence reads: CASSTVHSTSEQYF. In nucleotides, the CDR3 is TGCGCCAGCAGTACAGTTCATTCCACAAGCGAGCAGTACTTC. This sequence joins TRBV5-1 and TRBJ2-5; D gene unclear. The J call is uncertain, as TRBJ2-7 better fits the DNA end. Per germline, CDR1 SGHRS and CDR2 YFSETQ. There are 14 residues in the CDR3.

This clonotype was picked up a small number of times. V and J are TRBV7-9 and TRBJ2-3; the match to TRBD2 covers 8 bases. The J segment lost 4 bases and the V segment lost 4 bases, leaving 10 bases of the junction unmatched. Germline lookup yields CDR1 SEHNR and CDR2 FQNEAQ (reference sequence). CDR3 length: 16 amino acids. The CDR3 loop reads CASSSGPGGAADTQYF. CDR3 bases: TGTGCCAGCAGCTCCGGTCCCGGGGGGGCAGCAGATACGCAGTATTTT.

The CDR3 nucleotides read TGTGCCAGCAGTTTCGGGCCCCTAGAAGCTTTCTTT. Protein sequence: CASSFGPLEAFF. This chain joins TRBV28 and TRBJ1-1; D remains ambiguous. Per germline, CDR1 MDHEN and CDR2 SYDVKM. The CDR3 spans 12 residues. Trimming stripped 3 bases from V and 8 bases from J, with 10 bases between.

For the CDR3, the DNA is TGTGCCAGCAGGCGGGGACAGCTCATGAACACTGAAGCTTTCTTT. It codes for CASRRGQLMNTEAFF. This chain connects TRBV6-1 to TRBJ1-1; 7 bases line up with TRBD1. Germline CDR1 MNHNS, CDR2 SASEGT. V lost 6 bases and J lost 0; bases outside the gene matches: 7. The CDR3 runs to 15 residues.

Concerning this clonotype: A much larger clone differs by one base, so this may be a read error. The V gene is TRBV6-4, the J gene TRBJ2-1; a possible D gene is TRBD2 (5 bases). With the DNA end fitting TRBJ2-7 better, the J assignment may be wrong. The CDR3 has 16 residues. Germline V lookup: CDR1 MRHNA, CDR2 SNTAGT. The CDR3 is CASLVTGPSSYNEQYF. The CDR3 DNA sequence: TGTGCCAGCCTGGTTACTGGCCCTAGCTCCTACAATGAGCAGTACTTC.

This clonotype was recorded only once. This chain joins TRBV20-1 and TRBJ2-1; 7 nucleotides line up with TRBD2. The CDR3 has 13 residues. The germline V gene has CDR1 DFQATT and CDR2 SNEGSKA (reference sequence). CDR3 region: CRNPSGIYNEQFF. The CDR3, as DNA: TGCAGAAACCCTAGCGGCATCTACAATGAGCAGTTCTTC.

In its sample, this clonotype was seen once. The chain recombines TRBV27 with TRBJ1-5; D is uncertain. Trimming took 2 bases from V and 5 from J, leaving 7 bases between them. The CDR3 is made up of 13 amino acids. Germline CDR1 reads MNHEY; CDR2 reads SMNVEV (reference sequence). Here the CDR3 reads CASSLISHQPQHF. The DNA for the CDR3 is TGTGCCAGCAGTTTAATCTCCCATCAGCCCCAGCATTTT.

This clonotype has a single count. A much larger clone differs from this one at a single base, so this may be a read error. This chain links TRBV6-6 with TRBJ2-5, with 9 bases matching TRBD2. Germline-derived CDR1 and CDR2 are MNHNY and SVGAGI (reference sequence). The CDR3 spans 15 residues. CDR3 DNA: TGTGTCAGCAGTAAGGGACTAGCTAACCAAGAGACCCAGTACTTC. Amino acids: CVSSKGLANQETQYF.

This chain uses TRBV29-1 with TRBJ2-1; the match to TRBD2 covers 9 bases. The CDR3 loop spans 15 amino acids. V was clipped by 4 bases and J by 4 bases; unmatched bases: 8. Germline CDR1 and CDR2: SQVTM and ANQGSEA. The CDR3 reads CSVGYMAGGYNEQFF. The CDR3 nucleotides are TGCAGCGTTGGTTATATGGCGGGGGGGTACAATGAGCAGTTCTTC.

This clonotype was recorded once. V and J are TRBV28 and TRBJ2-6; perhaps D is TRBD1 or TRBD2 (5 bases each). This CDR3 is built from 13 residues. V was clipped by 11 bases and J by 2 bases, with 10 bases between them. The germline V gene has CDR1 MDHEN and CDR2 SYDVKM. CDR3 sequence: CAARGAGANVLTF. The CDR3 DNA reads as TGTGCCGCGAGGGGCGCTGGGGCCAACGTCCTGACTTTC.

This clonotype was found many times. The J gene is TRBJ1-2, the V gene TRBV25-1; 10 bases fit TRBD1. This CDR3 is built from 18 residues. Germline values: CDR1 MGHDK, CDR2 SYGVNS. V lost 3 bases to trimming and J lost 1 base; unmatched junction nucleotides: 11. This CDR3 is CASSDQAGQGDFNYGYTF. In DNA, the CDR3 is TGTGCCAGCAGTGACCAGGCAGGACAGGGGGATTTTAACTATGGCTACACCTTC.

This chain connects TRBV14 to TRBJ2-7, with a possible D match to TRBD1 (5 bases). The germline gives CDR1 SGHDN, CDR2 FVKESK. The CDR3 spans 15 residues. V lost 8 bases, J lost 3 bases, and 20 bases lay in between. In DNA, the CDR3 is TGTGCCAGCTTCAGTCGGCAGAGTAGGGGCTACGAGCAGTACTTC. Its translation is CASFSRQSRGYEQYF.

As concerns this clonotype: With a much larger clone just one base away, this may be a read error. The CDR3: CASSPAGGPRETQYF. CDR3 nucleotides: TGTGCCAGCAGCCCAGCGGGGGGGCCGAGAGAGACCCAGTACTTC. The chain recombines TRBV7-3 with TRBJ2-5; 10 bases line up with TRBD2. V was clipped by 5 bases and J by 4 bases; unmatched bases: 7. CDR3 size: 15 residues. The germline gives CDR1 SGHTA, CDR2 FQGTGA. The full variable domain, in which reference TRBV7-3 and TRBJ2-5 provide the parts outside the CDR3, is GAGVSQTPSNKVTEKGKYVELRCDPISGHTALYWYRQSLGQGPEFLIYFQGTGAADDSGLPNDRFFAVRPEGSVSTLKIQRTERGDSAVYLCASSPAGGPRETQYFGPGTRLLVL.

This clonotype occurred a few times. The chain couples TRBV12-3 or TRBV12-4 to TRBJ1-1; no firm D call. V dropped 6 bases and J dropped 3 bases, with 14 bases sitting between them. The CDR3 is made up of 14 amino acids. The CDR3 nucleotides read TGTGCCAGCAGATCCCTCCTCTTAGACACTGAAGCTTTCTTT. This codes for CASRSLLLDTEAFF.

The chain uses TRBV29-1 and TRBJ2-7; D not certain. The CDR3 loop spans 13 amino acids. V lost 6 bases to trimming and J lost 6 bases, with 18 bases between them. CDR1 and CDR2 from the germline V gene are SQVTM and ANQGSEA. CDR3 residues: CSVSGQVWGEQYF. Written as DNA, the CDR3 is TGCAGCGTCTCCGGGCAGGTCTGGGGCGAGCAGTACTTC.

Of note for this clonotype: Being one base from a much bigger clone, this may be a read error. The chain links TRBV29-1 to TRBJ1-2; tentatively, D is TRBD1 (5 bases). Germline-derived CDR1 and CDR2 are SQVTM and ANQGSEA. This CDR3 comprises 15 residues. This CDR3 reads CSVDSYQGSNYDYTF. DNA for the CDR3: TGCAGCGTTGATAGTTATCAGGGTTCTAACTATGACTACACCTTC.

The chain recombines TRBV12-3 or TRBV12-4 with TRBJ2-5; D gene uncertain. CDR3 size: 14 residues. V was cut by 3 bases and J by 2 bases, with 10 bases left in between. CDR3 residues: CASSFMTDQETQYF. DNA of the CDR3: TGTGCCAGCAGTTTTATGACGGATCAAGAGACCCAGTACTTC.

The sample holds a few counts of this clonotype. The CDR3 DNA follows: TGCAGTGCTATCCAGGGAGATACGCAGTATTTT. Its protein is CSAIQGDTQYF. The V call is TRBV20-1, the J call TRBJ2-3; a possible D gene is TRBD1 (5 bases). The CDR3 covers 11 residues. V was clipped by 4 bases and J by 5 bases, with 7 bases between them. CDR1 is DFQATT and CDR2 is SNEGSKA in the germline V gene (reference sequence).

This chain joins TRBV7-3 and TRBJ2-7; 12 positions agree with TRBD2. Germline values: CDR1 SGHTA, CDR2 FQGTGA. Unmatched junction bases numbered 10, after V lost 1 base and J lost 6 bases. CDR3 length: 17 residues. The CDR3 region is CASSLNPPSGGAFEQYF. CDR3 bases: TGTGCCAGCAGCTTAAACCCCCCTAGCGGGGGGGCTTTCGAGCAGTACTTC.

CDR3 amino acids: CASSLDRAFYSNQPQHF. In DNA form, the CDR3 reads TGTGCCAGCAGTTTGGACAGGGCCTTTTATAGCAATCAGCCCCAGCATTTT. The rearrangement links TRBV27 to TRBJ1-5; 8 positions match TRBD1. The trim removed 3 bases at V and 0 bases at J, leaving 7 bases unmatched. The CDR3 consists of 17 residues. The V gene's germline CDR1 is MNHEY and CDR2 SMNVEV (reference sequence).

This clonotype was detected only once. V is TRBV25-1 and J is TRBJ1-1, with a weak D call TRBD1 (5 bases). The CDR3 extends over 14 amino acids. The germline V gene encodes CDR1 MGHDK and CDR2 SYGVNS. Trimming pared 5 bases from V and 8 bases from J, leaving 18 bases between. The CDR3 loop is CASSPNGAVPEAFF. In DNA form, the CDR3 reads TGTGCCAGCAGTCCGAACGGGGCAGTTCCCGAAGCTTTCTTT.

For the CDR3, the DNA is TGTGCCAGCTCACCACGGGAATGGGGTGAAGCTTTCTTT. Translated: CASSPREWGEAFF. The chain is built from TRBV18 and TRBJ1-1; the D is unclear. This CDR3 region has 13 residues. Deletions cut 1 base from V and 7 bases from J, with 10 bases between. The germline V gene encodes CDR1 KGHSH and CDR2 LQKENI. Full variable domain (rest looked up from reference TRBV18 and TRBJ1-1): NAGVMQNPRHLVRRRGQEARLRCSPMKGHSHVYWYRQLPEEGLKFMVYLQKENIIDESGMPKERFSAEFPKEGPSILRIQQVVRGDSAAYFCASSPREWGEAFFGQGTRLTVV.